This TCR beta chain appears in the sequencing data of a study of molecular identifiers for immune sequencing clone quantification. As to this clonotype: The antigen is undetermined. A much bigger clone sits one base away, suggesting this may be a read error.

TCRdb re-derived calls from the PCR reads in MiXCR, one entry per CDR3 protein. Among about 36,000 distinct CDR3 sequences listed, approximately 18% were seen once. Germline V gene lookup returns CDR1 SQVTM and CDR2 ANQGSEA. There are 14 residues in the CDR3. Regarding the study as a whole: Spiked Jurkat TCR RNA equal to one cell could reportedly be picked out among 850,000 to 1,000,000 naive cells.

The chain links TRBV29-1 to TRBJ1-1; D gene ambiguous. Sequencing input: naive CD8+ T cells from blood, with Jurkat cell RNA spiked in. This sample's subset: FACS-sorted CD8+CD4-CCR7+CD45RA+ naive T cells. The receptor was isolated from a human donor in good health. Some libraries in this study had Jurkat cell RNA spiked in. CDR3 sequence: CSIIPRERNTVAFF. DNA of the CDR3: TGCAGCATAATTCCCCGGGAGCGGAACACTGTAGCTTTCTTT.